This is a list of T cell receptor beta chains from one sample in a study of OX40 agonist ivuxolimab in advanced cancers. TCRdb's copy holds only in-frame clones and misses some; the assay was immunoSEQ multiplex PCR. The sample includes 55,000 to 65,000 clones, approximately 89% of them seen just once. Source: CD4+ or CD8+ T cells sorted from blood, taken in a trial of the OX40 agonist ivuxolimab. These receptors all come from an adult with an advanced solid tumor such as melanoma, head and neck, liver or kidney cancer. Both conserved end residues are part of each CDR3. D genes are given only for firm matches.

j_call d_call v_call cdr3_length cdr3_aa
TRBJ2-1 TRBD1 TRBV18 15 CASSPPGQGLDEQFF
TRBJ2-2 TRBD1 TRBV5-1 16 CASSPRQGAGTGELFF
TRBJ2-7 TRBD1 TRBV6-6 14 CASSRGQEVYEQYF
TRBJ2-1 TRBD2 TRBV5-1 20 CASSQPRLAPTPSSYNEQFF
TRBJ2-2 TRBD1 TRBV5-1 16 CASSLEDRRSTGELFF
TRBJ1-1 TRBD1 TRBV28 16 CASSPAPGQENTEAFF
TRBJ1-3 NA TRBV5-4 14 CASSAGQIGNTIYF
TRBJ1-2 TRBD1 TRBV6-4 13 CASPPGGGDGYTF
TRBJ2-3 TRBD1 TRBV6-5 15 CASSYPGQGADTQYF
TRBJ2-2 NA TRBV5-4 17 CASGGGGGLANTGELFF
TRBJ2-1 NA TRBV5-4 15 CASSLDVAAYNEQFF
TRBJ2-1 NA TRBV11-3 15 CASSLGGTSRDEQFF
TRBJ1-3 TRBD1 TRBV5-8 14 CASSATGPGNTIYF
TRBJ1-2 TRBD1 TRBV19 15 CASSIGGQTLYGYTF
TRBJ1-1 NA TRBV7-8 13 CASSLLENTEAFF
TRBJ1-5 TRBD1 TRBV19 15 CASSILGQGNQPQHF
TRBJ2-5 NA TRBV19 11 CASSIRETQYF
TRBJ1-5 NA TRBV10-2 13 CASSLAGDQPQHF
TRBJ2-6 NA TRBV5-1 15 CASSFQVSGANVLTF
TRBJ2-1 NA TRBV7-6 15 CASTLYAGNYNEQFF
TRBJ1-4 NA TRBV14 13 CASSQARREKLFF
TRBJ2-7 NA TRBV9 15 CASSVTQGPTYEQYF
TRBJ2-7 NA TRBV27 13 CASSLFPEVEQYF
TRBJ2-1 NA TRBV7-9 13 CASSPVQVGEQFF
TRBJ2-7 NA TRBV11-3 15 CASSPRTAGVYEQYF
TRBJ1-4 NA TRBV10-3 14 CAISSGNQDEKLFF
TRBJ2-6 NA TRBV10-3 17 CAITRGEGASGANVLTF
TRBJ1-4 NA TRBV4-3 16 CASSQGIQHLNEKLFF
TRBJ1-1 NA TRBV6-5 12 CASSQRGKRAFF
TRBJ2-7 NA TRBV10-2 14 CASSERGRGDEQYF
TRBJ2-4 TRBD2 TRBV27 14 CASRIAGAGGIQYF
TRBJ2-7 TRBD1 TRBV6-5 14 CASRGTGVTYEQYF
TRBJ2-2 TRBD2 TRBV4-1 20 CASSQGPSGRGTAYTGELFF
TRBJ2-2 NA TRBV30 13 CAWSPLGAGELFF
NA NA TRBV20-1 10 CSVLSHEQYF
TRBJ2-3 NA TRBV25-1 13 CASSAHTRGTQYF
TRBJ2-1 TRBD2 TRBV7-6 17 CASSEGLAGTLSHEQFF
TRBJ2-5 TRBD1 TRBV11-1 14 CASSFTGQKETQYF
NA TRBD2 TRBV2 14 CASRTGGGAYEQYF
TRBJ2-7 TRBD2 TRBV19 14 CATKTGLGSDEQYF
TRBJ2-1 TRBD2 TRBV27 14 CASSLPGGGNEQFF
TRBJ1-2 NA TRBV29-1 12 CSADRAVYGYTF
TRBJ1-2 TRBD1 TRBV10-3 15 CAISETGTYNYGYTF
TRBJ1-1 TRBD1 TRBV18 16 CASSPASQGVYTEAFF
TRBJ2-7 TRBD1 TRBV7-8 11 CASGQGNEQYF
TRBJ2-3 NA TRBV13 17 CASSYPPPGARTDTQYF
TRBJ2-2 NA TRBV2 15 CASSEEQVNTGELFF
TRBJ2-7 NA TRBV10-3 15 CAISELTANSYEQYF
TRBJ2-1 TRBD2 TRBV7-6 18 CASSLGRIGTSGDNEQFF